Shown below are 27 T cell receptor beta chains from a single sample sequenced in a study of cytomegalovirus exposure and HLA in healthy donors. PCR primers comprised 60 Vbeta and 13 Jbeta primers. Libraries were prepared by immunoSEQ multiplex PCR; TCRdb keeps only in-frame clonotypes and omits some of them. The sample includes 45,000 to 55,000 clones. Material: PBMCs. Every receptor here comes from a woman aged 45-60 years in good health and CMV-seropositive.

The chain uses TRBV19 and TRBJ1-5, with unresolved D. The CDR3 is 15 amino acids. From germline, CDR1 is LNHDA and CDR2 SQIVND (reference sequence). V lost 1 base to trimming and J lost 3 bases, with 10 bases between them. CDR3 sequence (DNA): TGTGCCAGTAGTATAGGACCGGAGCTCAATCAGCCCCAGCATTTT. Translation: CASSIGPELNQPQHF.

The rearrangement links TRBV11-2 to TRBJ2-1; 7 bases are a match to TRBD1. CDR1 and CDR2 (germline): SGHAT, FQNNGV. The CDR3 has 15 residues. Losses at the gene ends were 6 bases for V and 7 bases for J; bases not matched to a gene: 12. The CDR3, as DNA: TGTGCCAGCAGGAAACTACAGGGGAAAGAGAATGAGCAGTTCTTC. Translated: CASRKLQGKENEQFF.

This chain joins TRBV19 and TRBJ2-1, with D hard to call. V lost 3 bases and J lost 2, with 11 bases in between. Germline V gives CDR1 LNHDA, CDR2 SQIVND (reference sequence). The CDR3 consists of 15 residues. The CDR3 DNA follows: TGTGCCAGTAGTATGGCCAGGTCAACCTACAATGAGCAGTTCTTC. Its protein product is CASSMARSTYNEQFF.

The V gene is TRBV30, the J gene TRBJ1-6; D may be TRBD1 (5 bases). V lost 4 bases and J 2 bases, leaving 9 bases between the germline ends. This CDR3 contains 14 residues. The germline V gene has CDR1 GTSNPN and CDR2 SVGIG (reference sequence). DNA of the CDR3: TGTGCCTGGACTCCGGGGGCCTATAATTCACCCCTCCACTTT. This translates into CAWTPGAYNSPLHF.

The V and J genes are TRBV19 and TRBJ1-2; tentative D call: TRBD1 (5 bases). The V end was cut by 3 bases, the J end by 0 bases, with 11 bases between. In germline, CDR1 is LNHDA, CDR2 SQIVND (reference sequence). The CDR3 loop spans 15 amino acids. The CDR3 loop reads CASSIPGNPNYGYTF. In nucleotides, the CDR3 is TGTGCCAGTAGTATTCCAGGGAATCCTAACTATGGCTACACCTTC.

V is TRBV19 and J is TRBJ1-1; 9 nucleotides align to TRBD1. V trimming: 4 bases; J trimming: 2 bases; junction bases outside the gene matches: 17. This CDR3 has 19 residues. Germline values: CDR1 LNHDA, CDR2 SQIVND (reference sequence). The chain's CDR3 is CASSTPTGGLLSLNTEAFF. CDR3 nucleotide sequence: TGTGCCAGTAGTACGCCGACAGGGGGTCTTCTCTCTTTAAACACTGAAGCTTTCTTT.

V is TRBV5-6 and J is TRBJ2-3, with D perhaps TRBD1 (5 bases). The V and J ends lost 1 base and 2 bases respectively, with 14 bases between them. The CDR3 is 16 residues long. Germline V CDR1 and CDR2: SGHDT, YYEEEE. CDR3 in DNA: TGTGCCAGCAGCTTGAGACAGAGAATCTACACAGATACGCAGTATTTT. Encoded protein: CASSLRQRIYTDTQYF.

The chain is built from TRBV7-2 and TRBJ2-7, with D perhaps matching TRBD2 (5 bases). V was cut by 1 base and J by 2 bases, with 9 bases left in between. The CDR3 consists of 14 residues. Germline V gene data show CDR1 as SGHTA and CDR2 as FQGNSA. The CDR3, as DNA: TGTGCCAGCAGCTTAGAGCGGCCACCCTACGAGCAGTACTTC. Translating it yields CASSLERPPYEQYF.

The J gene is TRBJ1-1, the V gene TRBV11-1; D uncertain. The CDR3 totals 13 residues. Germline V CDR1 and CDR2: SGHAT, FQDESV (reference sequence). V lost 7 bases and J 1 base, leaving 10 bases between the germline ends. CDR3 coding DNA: TGTGCCAGCAAGCGGAGGGAGAACACTGAAGCTTTCTTT. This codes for CASKRRENTEAFF.

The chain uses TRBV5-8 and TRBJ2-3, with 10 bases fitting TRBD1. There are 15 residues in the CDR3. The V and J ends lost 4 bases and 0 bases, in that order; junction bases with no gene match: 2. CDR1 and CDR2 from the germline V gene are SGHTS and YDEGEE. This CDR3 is CASSRGQGSTDTQYF. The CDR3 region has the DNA TGTGCCAGCAGCCGGGGACAGGGGAGCACAGATACGCAGTATTTT.

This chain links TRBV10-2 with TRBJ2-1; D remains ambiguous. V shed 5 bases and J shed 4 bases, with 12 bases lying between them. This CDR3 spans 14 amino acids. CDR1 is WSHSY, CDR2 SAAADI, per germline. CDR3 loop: CASSFTMRYNEQFF. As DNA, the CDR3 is TGCGCCAGCAGTTTCACTATGCGGTACAATGAGCAGTTCTTC.

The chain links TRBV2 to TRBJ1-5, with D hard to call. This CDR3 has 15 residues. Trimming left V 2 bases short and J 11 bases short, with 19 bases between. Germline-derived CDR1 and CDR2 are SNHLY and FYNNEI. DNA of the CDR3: TGTGCCAGCAGTGAATTTGGACTCACCTCTTCCGCCCAGCATTTT. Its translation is CASSEFGLTSSAQHF.

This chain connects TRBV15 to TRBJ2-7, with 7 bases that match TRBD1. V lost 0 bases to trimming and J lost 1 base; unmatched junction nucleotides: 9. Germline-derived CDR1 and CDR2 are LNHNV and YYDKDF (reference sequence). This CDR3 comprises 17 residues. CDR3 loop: CATSRDIMGQQSYEQYF. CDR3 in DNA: TGTGCCACCAGCAGAGATATAATGGGACAGCAATCCTACGAGCAGTACTTC.

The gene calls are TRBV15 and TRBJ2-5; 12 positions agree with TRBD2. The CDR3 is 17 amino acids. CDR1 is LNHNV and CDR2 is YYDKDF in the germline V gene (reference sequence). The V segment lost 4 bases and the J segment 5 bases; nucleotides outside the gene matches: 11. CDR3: CATSTLTGLAGHETQYF. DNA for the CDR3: TGTGCCACCAGCACTTTAACCGGACTAGCGGGGCACGAGACCCAGTACTTC.

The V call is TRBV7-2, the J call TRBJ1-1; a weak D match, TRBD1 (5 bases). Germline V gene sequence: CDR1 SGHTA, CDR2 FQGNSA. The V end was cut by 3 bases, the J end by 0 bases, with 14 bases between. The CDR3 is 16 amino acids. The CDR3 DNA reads TGTGCCAGCAGCTTCAGGGCCATTGGGATGAACACTGAAGCTTTCTTT. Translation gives CASSFRAIGMNTEAFF.

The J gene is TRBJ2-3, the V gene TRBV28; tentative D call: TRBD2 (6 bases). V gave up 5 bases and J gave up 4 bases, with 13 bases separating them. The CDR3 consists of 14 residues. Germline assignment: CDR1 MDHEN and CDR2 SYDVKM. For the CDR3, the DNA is TGTGCCAGCAGTCGAGCGGGTTACCCAGATACGCAGTATTTT. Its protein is CASSRAGYPDTQYF. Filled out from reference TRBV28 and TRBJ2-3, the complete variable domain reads DVKVTQSSRYLVKRTGEKVFLECVQDMDHENMFWYRQDPGLGLRLIYFSYDVKMKEKGDIPEGYSVSREKKERFSLILESASTNQTSMYLCASSRAGYPDTQYFGPGTRLTVL.

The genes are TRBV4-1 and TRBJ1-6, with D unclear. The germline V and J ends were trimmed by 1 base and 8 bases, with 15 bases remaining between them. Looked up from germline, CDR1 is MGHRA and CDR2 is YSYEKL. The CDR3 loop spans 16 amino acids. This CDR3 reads CASSQGSGAVYSPLHF. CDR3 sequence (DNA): TGCGCCAGCAGCCAAGGGTCGGGAGCAGTTTATTCACCCCTCCACTTT.

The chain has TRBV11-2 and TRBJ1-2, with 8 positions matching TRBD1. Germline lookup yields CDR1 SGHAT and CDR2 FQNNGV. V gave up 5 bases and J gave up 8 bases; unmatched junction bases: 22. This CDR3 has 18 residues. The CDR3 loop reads CASSRHIVPGTGYLGYTF. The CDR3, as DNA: TGTGCCAGCAGCCGCCACATAGTCCCCGGGACAGGTTATCTAGGCTACACCTTC.

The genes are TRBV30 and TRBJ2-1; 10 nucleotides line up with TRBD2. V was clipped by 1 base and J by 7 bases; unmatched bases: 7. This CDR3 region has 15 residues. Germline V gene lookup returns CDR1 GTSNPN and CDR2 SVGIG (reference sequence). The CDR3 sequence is CAWSGYSGRLNEQFF. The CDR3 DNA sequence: TGTGCCTGGAGTGGATATAGCGGGAGGCTAAATGAGCAGTTCTTC.

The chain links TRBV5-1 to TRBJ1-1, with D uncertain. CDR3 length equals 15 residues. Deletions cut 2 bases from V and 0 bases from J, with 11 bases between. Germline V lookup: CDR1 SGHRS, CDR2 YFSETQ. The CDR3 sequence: CASSLLGRMNTEAFF. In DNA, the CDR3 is TGCGCCAGCAGCTTATTGGGCAGGATGAACACTGAAGCTTTCTTT.

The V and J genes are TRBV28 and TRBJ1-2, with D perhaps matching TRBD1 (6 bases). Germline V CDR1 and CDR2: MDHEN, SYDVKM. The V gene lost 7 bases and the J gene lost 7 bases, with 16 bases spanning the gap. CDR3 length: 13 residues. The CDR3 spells CASIFSGAPGYTF. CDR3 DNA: TGTGCCAGCATTTTTTCAGGGGCTCCTGGCTACACCTTC.

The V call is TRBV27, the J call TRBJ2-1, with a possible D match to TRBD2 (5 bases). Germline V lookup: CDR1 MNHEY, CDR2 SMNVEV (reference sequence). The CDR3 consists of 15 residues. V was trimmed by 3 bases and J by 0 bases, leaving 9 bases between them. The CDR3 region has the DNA TGTGCCAGCAGTTTCGATGGGAGCTCCTACAATGAGCAGTTCTTC. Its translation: CASSFDGSSYNEQFF.

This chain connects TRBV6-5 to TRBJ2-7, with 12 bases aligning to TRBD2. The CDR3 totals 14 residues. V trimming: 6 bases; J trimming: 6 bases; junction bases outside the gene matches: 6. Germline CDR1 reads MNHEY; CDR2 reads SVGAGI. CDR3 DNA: TGTGCCAGCAGCCCTAGCGGGAGGGCCATCGAGCAGTACTTC. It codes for CASSPSGRAIEQYF.

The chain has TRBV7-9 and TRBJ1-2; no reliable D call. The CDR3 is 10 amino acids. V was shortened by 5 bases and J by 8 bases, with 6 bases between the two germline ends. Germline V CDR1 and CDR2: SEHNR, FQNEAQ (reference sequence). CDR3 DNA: TGTGCCAGCAGCGCGTACGGCTACACCTTC. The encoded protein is CASSAYGYTF.

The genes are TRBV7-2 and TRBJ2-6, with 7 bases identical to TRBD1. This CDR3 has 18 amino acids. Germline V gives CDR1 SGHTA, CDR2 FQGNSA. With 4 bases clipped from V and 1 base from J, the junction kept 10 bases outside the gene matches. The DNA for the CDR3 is TGTGCCAGCAGCTCTGACAGGGCCCTTAGATCTGGGGCCAACGTCCTGACTTTC. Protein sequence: CASSSDRALRSGANVLTF.

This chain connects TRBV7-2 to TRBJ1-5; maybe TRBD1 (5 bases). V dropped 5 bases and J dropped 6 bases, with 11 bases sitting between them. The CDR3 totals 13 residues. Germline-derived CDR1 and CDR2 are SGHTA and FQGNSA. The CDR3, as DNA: TGTGCCAGCAGCGTCAGGGTTGCTCAGCCCCAGCATTTT. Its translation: CASSVRVAQPQHF.

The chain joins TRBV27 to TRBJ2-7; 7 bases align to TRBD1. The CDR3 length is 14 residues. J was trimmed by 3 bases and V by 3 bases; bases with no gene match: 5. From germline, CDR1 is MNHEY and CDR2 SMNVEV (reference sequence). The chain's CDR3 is CASSFVRGIYEQYF. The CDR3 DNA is TGTGCCAGCAGTTTTGTCAGGGGGATCTACGAGCAGTACTTC.